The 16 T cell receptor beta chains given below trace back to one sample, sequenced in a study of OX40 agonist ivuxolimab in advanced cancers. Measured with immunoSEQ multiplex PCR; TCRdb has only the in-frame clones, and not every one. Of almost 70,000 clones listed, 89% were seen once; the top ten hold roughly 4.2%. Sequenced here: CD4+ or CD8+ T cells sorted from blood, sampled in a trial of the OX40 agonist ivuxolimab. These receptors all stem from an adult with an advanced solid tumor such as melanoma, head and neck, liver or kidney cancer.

This CDR3 is CASRTGQGGEKLFF. The DNA for the CDR3 is TGTGCCAGCAGGACGGGACAGGGGGGTGAAAAACTGTTTTTT. The J gene is TRBJ1-4, the V gene TRBV6-6, with 11 positions matching TRBD1. Trimming cost V 6 bases and J 7 bases; bases outside gene matches: 4. There are 14 residues in the CDR3. CDR1 is MNHNY, CDR2 SVGAGI, per germline (reference sequence).

CDR3 sequence: CASSDSYLGGKEQFF. As DNA, the CDR3 is TGTGCCAGCAGTGACTCGTACCTCGGAGGTAAAGAGCAGTTCTTC. V gene TRBV6-4 combines with J gene TRBJ2-1; D perhaps matches TRBD2 (5 bases). CDR1 and CDR2 (germline): MRHNA, SNTAGT. V dropped 0 bases and J dropped 10 bases, with 16 bases sitting between them. The CDR3 is made up of 15 amino acids.

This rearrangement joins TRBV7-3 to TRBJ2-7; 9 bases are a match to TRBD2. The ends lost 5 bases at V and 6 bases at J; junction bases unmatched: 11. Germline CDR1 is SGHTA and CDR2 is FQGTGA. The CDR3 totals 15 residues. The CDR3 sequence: CASSAILAGLPEQYF. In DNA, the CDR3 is TGTGCCAGCAGCGCCATACTAGCGGGCCTCCCCGAGCAGTACTTC.

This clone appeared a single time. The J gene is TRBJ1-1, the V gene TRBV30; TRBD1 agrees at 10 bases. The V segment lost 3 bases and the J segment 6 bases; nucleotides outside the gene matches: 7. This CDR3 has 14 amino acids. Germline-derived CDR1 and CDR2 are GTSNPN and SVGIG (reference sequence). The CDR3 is CAWRRQGAGAEAFF. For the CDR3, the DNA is TGTGCCTGGAGGCGACAGGGGGCGGGAGCTGAAGCTTTCTTT.

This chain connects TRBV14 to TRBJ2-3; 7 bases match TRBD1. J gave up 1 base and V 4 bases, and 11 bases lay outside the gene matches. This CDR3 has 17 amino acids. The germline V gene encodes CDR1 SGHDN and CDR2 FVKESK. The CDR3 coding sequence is TGTGCCAGCAGCCCCTCTGACAGGGTATTGGGCACAGATACGCAGTATTTT. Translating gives CASSPSDRVLGTDTQYF. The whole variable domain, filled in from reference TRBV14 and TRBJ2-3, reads EAGVTQFPSHSVIEKGQTVTLRCDPISGHDNLYWYRRVMGKEIKFLLHFVKESKQDESGMPNNRFLAERTGGTYSTLKVQPAELEDSGVYFCASSPSDRVLGTDTQYFGPGTRLTVL.

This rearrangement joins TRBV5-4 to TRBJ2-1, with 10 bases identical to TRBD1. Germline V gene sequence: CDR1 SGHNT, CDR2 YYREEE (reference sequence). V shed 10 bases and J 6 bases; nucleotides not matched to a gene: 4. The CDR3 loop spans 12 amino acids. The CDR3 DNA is TGTGCCGGGGACAGGGGAGGCAATGAGCAGTTCTTC. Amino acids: CAGDRGGNEQFF.

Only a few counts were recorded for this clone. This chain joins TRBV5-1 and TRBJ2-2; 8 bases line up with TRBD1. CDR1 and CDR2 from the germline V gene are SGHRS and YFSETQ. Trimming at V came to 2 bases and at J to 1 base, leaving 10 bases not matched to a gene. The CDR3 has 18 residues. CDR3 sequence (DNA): TGCGCCAGCAGCTTCTCACTTAGGACAGGGCAGAACACCGGGGAGCTGTTTTTT. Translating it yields CASSFSLRTGQNTGELFF.

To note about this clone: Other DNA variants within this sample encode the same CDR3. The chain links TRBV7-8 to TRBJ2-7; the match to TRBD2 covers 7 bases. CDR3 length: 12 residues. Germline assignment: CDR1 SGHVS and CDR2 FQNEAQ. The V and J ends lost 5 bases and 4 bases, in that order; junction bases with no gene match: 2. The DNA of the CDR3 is TGTGCCAGCAGCCCAGCGGGATACGAGCAGTACTTC. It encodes CASSPAGYEQYF.

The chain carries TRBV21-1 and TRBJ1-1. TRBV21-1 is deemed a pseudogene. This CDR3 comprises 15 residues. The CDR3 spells CASSKVEGGSTEAFF. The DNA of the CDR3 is TGTGCCAGCAGCAAAGTCGAGGGCGGGAGCACTGAAGCTTTCTTT.

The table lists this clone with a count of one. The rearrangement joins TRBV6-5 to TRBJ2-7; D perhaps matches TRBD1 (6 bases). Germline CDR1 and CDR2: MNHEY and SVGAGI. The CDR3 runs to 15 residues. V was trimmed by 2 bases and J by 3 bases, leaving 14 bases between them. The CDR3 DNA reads TGTGCCAGCAGTTACGGGTCGACAGGCGGCTACGAGCAGTACTTC. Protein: CASSYGSTGGYEQYF.

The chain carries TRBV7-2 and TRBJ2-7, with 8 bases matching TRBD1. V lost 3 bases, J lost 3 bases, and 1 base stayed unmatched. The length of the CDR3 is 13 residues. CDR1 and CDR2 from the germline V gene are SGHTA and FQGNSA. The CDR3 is CASSFGQGYEQYF. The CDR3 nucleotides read TGTGCCAGCAGCTTTGGACAGGGCTACGAGCAGTACTTC.

The CDR3, as DNA: TGTGCCAGCAGTACCGTTAGGGGACTAAATGGCTACACCTTC. Protein: CASSTVRGLNGYTF. The rearrangement uses TRBV7-2 and TRBJ1-2, with D possibly TRBD1 on 5 matching bases. Germline V CDR1 and CDR2: SGHTA, FQGNSA. V was pared by 6 bases and J by 6 bases, with 17 bases between. The CDR3 consists of 14 residues.

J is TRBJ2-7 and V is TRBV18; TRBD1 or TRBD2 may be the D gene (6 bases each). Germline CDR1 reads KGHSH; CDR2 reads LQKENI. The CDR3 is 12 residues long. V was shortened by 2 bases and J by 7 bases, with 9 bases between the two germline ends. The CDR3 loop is CASSPTGREQYF. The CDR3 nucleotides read TGTGCCAGCTCACCAACAGGGAGGGAGCAGTACTTC.

As DNA, the CDR3 is TGTGCCATCAGCACCCCCGGGACAGGGGGACGCCAAGAGACCCAGTACTTC. Amino acid sequence: CAISTPGTGGRQETQYF. The V gene is TRBV10-3, the J gene TRBJ2-5, with TRBD1 identical over 11 bases. The germline CDR1 and CDR2 sequences are ENHRY and SYGVKD. The CDR3 runs to 17 residues. V was pared by 6 bases and J by 1 base, with 10 bases of the junction left unmatched.

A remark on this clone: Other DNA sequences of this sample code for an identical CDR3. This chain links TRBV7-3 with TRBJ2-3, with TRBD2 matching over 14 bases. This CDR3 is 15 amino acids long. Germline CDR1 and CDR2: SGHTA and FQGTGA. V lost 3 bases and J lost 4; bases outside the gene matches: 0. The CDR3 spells CASSLGLAGADTQYF. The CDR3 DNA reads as TGTGCCAGCAGCTTGGGACTAGCGGGGGCAGATACGCAGTATTTT.

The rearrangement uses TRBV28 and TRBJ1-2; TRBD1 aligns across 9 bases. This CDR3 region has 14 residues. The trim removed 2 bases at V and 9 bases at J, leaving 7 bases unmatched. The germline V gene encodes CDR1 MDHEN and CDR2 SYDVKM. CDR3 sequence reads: CASSLMGTGFRYTF. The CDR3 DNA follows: TGTGCCAGCAGTTTAATGGGGACAGGGTTCCGCTACACCTTC.